The 23 T cell receptor beta chains reported below all come from one sample, sequenced in a study of blood T cells in healthy people across ages. It was with a sample-barcoded 5' primer and a J-beta primer mix that a second PCR of about 7 to 12 cycles was run. TCRdb re-called the 5' RACE reads through MiXCR, storing one row per CDR3 protein. The sample lists approximately 690,000 distinct CDR3 sequences, over 40% seen once, with roughly 30% in the top ten. Sequenced input: blood. These receptors were taken from a man older than 75 in good health.

This clonotype has only a few counts. V gene TRBV6-2 or TRBV6-3 combines with J gene TRBJ2-3, with a tentative D call TRBD1 (6 bases). Germline CDR1 and CDR2: MNHEY and SVGEGT. Trimming shortened V by 6 bases and J by 2 bases, and 15 bases separated the two germline ends. This CDR3 contains 15 residues. CDR3 region: CASRKSDRPTDTQYF. CDR3 DNA sequence: TGTGCCAGCAGGAAATCAGACAGGCCCACAGATACGCAGTATTTT.

The rearrangement joins TRBV7-2 to TRBJ2-3; TRBD1 matches at 8 bases. The CDR3 spans 17 residues. Germline lookup yields CDR1 SGHTA and CDR2 FQGNSA. Losses at the gene ends were 5 bases for V and 4 bases for J; bases not matched to a gene: 14. Here the CDR3 DNA reads TGTGCCAGCAGCCCTAGGAGGTCCGGGACAGGACCAGATACGCAGTATTTT. It encodes CASSPRRSGTGPDTQYF.

The V gene is TRBV4-3, the J gene TRBJ2-3; D possibly corresponds to TRBD2 (6 bases). The V and J ends lost 0 bases and 0 bases respectively, with 7 bases between them. Germline loops: CDR1 LGHNA, CDR2 YSLEER. This CDR3 is 15 amino acids long. CDR3 in amino acids: CASSQEAGSTDTQYF. The DNA for the CDR3 is TGCGCCAGCAGCCAAGAGGCGGGAAGCACAGATACGCAGTATTTT.

The rearrangement joins TRBV28 to TRBJ1-1; 9 bases are a match to TRBD1. Germline V gene data show CDR1 as MDHEN and CDR2 as SYDVKM. The CDR3 spans 15 residues. The ends lost 5 bases at V and 7 bases at J; junction bases unmatched: 11. The DNA of the CDR3 is TGTGCCAGCAGTCCGACCGGGACAGGGCTTCTTGAAGCTTTCTTT. Translating gives CASSPTGTGLLEAFF.

The chain uses TRBV13 and TRBJ2-4, with D perhaps TRBD1 (5 bases). The better agreement between TRBJ2-7 and the DNA end casts doubt on the J call. The CDR3 extends over 14 amino acids. CDR1 is PRHDT and CDR2 is FYEKMQ in the germline V gene (reference sequence). The CDR3 loop is CASSLGQEAYEQYF. DNA of the CDR3: TGTGCCAGCAGCTTAGGACAGGAAGCCTACGAGCAGTACTTC.

The rearrangement links TRBV6-5 to TRBJ2-7, with TRBD1 identical over 7 bases. The J call may be in error: the DNA end matches TRBJ2-5 better. CDR1 is MNHEY and CDR2 is SVGAGI in the germline V gene. The CDR3 contains 15 residues. CDR3 in amino acids: CASGFHRGREETQYF. The CDR3 nucleotides are TGTGCCAGCGGTTTCCACAGGGGCCGGGAAGAGACCCAGTACTTC.

J is TRBJ2-2 and V is TRBV7-2; D is ambiguous. This CDR3 spans 14 amino acids. CDR1 is SGHTA, CDR2 FQGNSA, per germline. The ends were cut back, 0 bases at V and 7 bases at J, with 9 bases in the middle. The CDR3 DNA follows: TGTGCCAGCAGCTTAGCGTACCTTGGCGGGGAGCTGTTTTTT. This codes for CASSLAYLGGELFF.

The V gene is TRBV9, the J gene TRBJ1-6; no definite D call. This CDR3 is built from 11 residues. V was cut by 3 bases and J by 10 bases, with 5 bases left in between. Germline V CDR1 and CDR2: SGDLS, YYNGEE. The CDR3 reads CASSERSPLHF. CDR3 DNA: TGTGCCAGCAGCGAAAGGTCACCCCTCCACTTT.

This rearrangement joins TRBV3-1 to TRBJ2-5; no definite D call. V lost 3 bases and J 0 bases, leaving 14 bases between the germline ends. The CDR3 totals 16 residues. Germline V gene sequence: CDR1 LGHDT, CDR2 YNNKEL (reference sequence). The CDR3 sequence is CASSQDGATYQETQYF. The CDR3 nucleotides are TGTGCCAGCAGCCAGGACGGTGCGACGTACCAAGAGACCCAGTACTTC.

This chain links TRBV9 with TRBJ2-2, with D perhaps TRBD2 (5 bases). The germline CDR1 and CDR2 sequences are SGDLS and YYNGEE. V shed 0 bases and J shed 7 bases, with 22 bases lying between them. CDR3 size: 18 residues. The CDR3 here is CASSVGPRTPLEGGELFF. The CDR3 DNA reads TGTGCCAGCAGCGTAGGGCCAAGGACTCCGCTCGAAGGCGGGGAGCTGTTTTTT.

This clonotype occurred a few times. The chain joins TRBV4-1 to TRBJ2-7; maybe TRBD1 (6 bases). The CDR3 runs 15 residues. Per the germline V gene, CDR1 is MGHRA and CDR2 is YSYEKL. Deletions cut 3 bases from V and 0 bases from J, with 12 bases between. CDR3 sequence (DNA): TGCGCCAGCAGCCACGTCGTGGACAGCTCCTACGAGCAGTACTTC. Its translation: CASSHVVDSSYEQYF.

The chain links TRBV11-1 to TRBJ2-3; no firm D call. There are 17 residues in the CDR3. Germline V gene lookup returns CDR1 SGHAT and CDR2 FQDESV (reference sequence). Trimming shortened V by 3 bases and J by 1 base, and 17 bases separated the two germline ends. The CDR3 DNA reads TGTGCCAGCAGCTTTTCACAGTCTCTTATAGGCACAGATACGCAGTATTTT. It encodes CASSFSQSLIGTDTQYF.

The V and J genes are TRBV24-1 and TRBJ2-7; 13 positions match TRBD2. J lost 7 bases, V lost 3 bases, and 8 bases had no gene match. The CDR3 has 16 residues. Germline-derived CDR1 and CDR2 are KGHDR and SFDVKD. CDR3 DNA: TGTGCCACCAGTGATCCGACTAGCGGGAGGATTAATGAGCAGTACTTC. The encoded protein is CATSDPTSGRINEQYF.

This clonotype was counted between two and nine times. V is TRBV12-3 or TRBV12-4 and J is TRBJ2-7; no firm D call. The CDR3 length is 12 residues. The V and J ends lost 5 bases and 3 bases respectively, with 8 bases between them. The CDR3 sequence is CASSPHVYEQYF. CDR3 DNA: TGTGCCAGCAGTCCCCACGTCTACGAGCAGTACTTC.

Ten or more counts support this clonotype. The V call is TRBV29-1, the J call TRBJ2-5, with D perhaps matching TRBD1 or TRBD2 (5 bases each). The CDR3 consists of 16 residues. Trimming pared 6 bases from V and 7 bases from J, leaving 27 bases between. Germline V gene lookup returns CDR1 SQVTM and CDR2 ANQGSEA. CDR3 sequence (DNA): TGCAGCGTCGATAAACCTTTGGGACGGACGACATTGACCCAGTACTTC. Translated: CSVDKPLGRTTLTQYF.

The table lists this clonotype with many counts. The chain has TRBV29-1 and TRBJ2-7; weak D call: TRBD1 (6 bases). Germline V gives CDR1 SQVTM, CDR2 ANQGSEA. Deletions cut 6 bases from V and 6 bases from J, with 15 bases between. The CDR3 covers 12 residues. Here the CDR3 reads CSVGETGSEQYF. The CDR3 DNA reads TGCAGCGTGGGAGAGACAGGCTCCGAGCAGTACTTC.

To note about this clonotype: The final CDR3 position lacks the conserved phenylalanine or tryptophan, pointing to a likely read error. This sequence joins TRBV20-1 and TRBJ2-7, with no clear D. The DNA end lines up better with TRBJ2-5; the J call may be wrong. Germline V gene lookup returns CDR1 DFQATT and CDR2 SNEGSKA (reference sequence). There are 15 residues in the CDR3. Here the CDR3 DNA reads TGCAGTGCTAGAGGCTGGAGTGGGTATTTAGAGACCCAGTACTTA. Translated, it gives CSARGWSGYLETQYL.

V is TRBV7-9 and J is TRBJ2-1; the match to TRBD2 covers 15 bases. The junction had 7 bases not matched to a gene; V was cut back by 4 bases and J by 0 bases. The CDR3 runs to 19 residues. Germline V gene sequence: CDR1 SEHNR, CDR2 FQNEAQ (reference sequence). The CDR3 is CASSWTSGGARSSYNEQFF. In DNA, the CDR3 is TGTGCCAGCAGCTGGACTAGCGGGGGGGCGAGAAGCTCCTACAATGAGCAGTTCTTC.

The CDR3 region is CSAENPSGRTDTQYF. As DNA, the CDR3 is TGCAGTGCTGAAAACCCTAGCGGGAGGACAGATACGCAGTATTTT. V and J are TRBV20-1 and TRBJ2-3, with 11 bases that match TRBD2. This CDR3 is built from 15 residues. CDR1 and CDR2 (germline): DFQATT, SNEGSKA (reference sequence). The V gene end was trimmed by 5 bases and the J gene end by 3 bases; junction bases not matched to a gene: 7.

In its sample, this clonotype was seen many times. The J gene is TRBJ1-5, the V gene TRBV6-6, with D maybe TRBD1 (5 bases). The CDR3 has 13 residues. V was clipped by 7 bases and J by 2 bases, with 9 bases between them. The germline gives CDR1 MNHNY, CDR2 SVGAGI (reference sequence). As DNA, the CDR3 is TGTGCCAGCATGGGAGGGGGCAATCAGCCCCAGCATTTT. Protein sequence: CASMGGGNQPQHF.

This clonotype was observed a few times. This sequence joins TRBV5-5 and TRBJ2-1, with 14 bases aligning to TRBD2. This CDR3 is 18 amino acids long. Germline CDR1 SGHKS, CDR2 YYEKEE (reference sequence). V dropped 5 bases and J dropped 0; count of bases not matched to a gene: 7. The CDR3 reads CASRSGLAGVSSYNEQFF. Written as DNA, the CDR3 is TGTGCCAGCAGATCGGGACTAGCGGGGGTCAGCTCCTACAATGAGCAGTTCTTC. The variable domain in full, completed from reference TRBV5-5 and TRBJ2-1, reads DAGVTQSPTHLIKTRGQQVTLRCSPISGHKSVSWYQQVLGQGPQFIFQYYEKEERGRGNFPDRFSARQFPNYSSELNVNALLLGDSALYLCASRSGLAGVSSYNEQFFGPGTRLTVL.

The chain couples TRBV20-1 to TRBJ1-1; D remains unclear. Germline V gene lookup returns CDR1 DFQATT and CDR2 SNEGSKA (reference sequence). This CDR3 comprises 15 residues. Trimming pared 6 bases from V and 0 bases from J, leaving 17 bases between. The CDR3 DNA reads as TGCAGTGCCTTCCCCCCGACCGGGATGAACACTGAAGCTTTCTTT. It is translated as CSAFPPTGMNTEAFF.

This clonotype was seen more than once but under ten times. V gene TRBV6-1 combines with J gene TRBJ1-5; D is perhaps TRBD1 (5 bases). This CDR3 has 13 residues. V shed 5 bases and J shed 6 bases, with 11 bases lying between them. CDR1 is MNHNS, CDR2 SASEGT, per germline. In nucleotides, the CDR3 is TGTGCCAGCAGTCCCTCCGGGGGTCAGCCCCAGCATTTT. Translating it yields CASSPSGGQPQHF.